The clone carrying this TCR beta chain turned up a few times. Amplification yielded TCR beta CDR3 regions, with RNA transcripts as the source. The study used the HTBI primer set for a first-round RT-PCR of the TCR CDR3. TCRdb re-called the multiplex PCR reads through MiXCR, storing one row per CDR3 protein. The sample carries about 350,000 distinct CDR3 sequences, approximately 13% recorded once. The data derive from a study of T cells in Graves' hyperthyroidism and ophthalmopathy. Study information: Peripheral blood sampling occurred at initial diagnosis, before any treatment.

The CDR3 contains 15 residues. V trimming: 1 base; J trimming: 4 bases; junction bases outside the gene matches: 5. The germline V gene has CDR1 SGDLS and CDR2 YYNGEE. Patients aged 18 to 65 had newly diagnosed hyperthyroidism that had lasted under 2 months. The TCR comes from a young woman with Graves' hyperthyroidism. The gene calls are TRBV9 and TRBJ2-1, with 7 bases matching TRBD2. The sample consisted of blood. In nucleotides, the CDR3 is TGTGCCAGCAGCGTAAGCGGGACCCCATACAATGAGCAGTTCTTC. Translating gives CASSVSGTPYNEQFF.